The present T cell receptor beta chain was sequenced within a study of blood T cell repertoires in COVID-19. The assay was immunoSEQ multiplex PCR, and TCRdb's table has in-frame clones only and misses some. This table holds 250,000 to 350,000 clones, 70% to 90% found once. This CDR3 has 15 residues. The trim removed 1 base at V and 5 bases at J, leaving 4 bases unmatched. CDR1 and CDR2 from the germline V gene are SEHNR and FQNEAQ (reference sequence). The source of this sequence is a woman aged 45-65 years who had recovered from COVID-19. The V and J genes are TRBV7-9 and TRBJ2-2; 7 bases fit TRBD1. The sequenced sample was peripheral blood. The CDR3 loop reads CASSLGDSLTGELFF. DNA for the CDR3: TGTGCCAGCAGCTTAGGGGACAGTCTTACCGGGGAGCTGTTTTTT.